The 7 T cell receptor beta chains in this list originate from one sample, sequenced in a study of blood T cell repertoires in COVID-19. The protocol was immunoSEQ multiplex PCR, while the TCRdb copy is restricted to in-frame clones and leaves out a portion. The table has about 74,000 clones, about 88% seen once; the top ten hold about 2.9%. The material sequenced was peripheral blood. These receptors all come from a man between 65 and 79 years old with active or convalescent COVID-19.

The rearrangement links TRBV5-6 to TRBJ2-7; D may be TRBD2 (5 bases). V was clipped by 2 bases and J by 5 bases, with 8 bases between them. CDR3 size: 12 residues. The V gene's germline CDR1 is SGHDT and CDR2 YYEEEE. This chain's CDR3 is CASSFWENEQYF. The CDR3 DNA follows: TGTGCCAGCAGCTTCTGGGAGAACGAGCAGTACTTC.

The CDR3 DNA reads as TGTGCCTGGAGCGCTACCTACGAGCAGTACTTC. Translation gives CAWSATYEQYF. The chain links TRBV30 to TRBJ2-7; unclear D gene. Trimming stripped 3 bases from V and 2 bases from J, with 5 bases between. Germline CDR1 is GTSNPN and CDR2 is SVGIG (reference sequence). CDR3 length: 11 amino acids.

Only one count was recorded for this clone. This chain joins TRBV19 and TRBJ1-5, with D perhaps matching TRBD1 (5 bases). The CDR3 totals 15 residues. Germline V lookup: CDR1 LNHDA, CDR2 SQIVND (reference sequence). The V and J ends lost 1 base and 6 bases respectively, with 13 bases between them. This chain's CDR3 is CASSIALGQGQPQHF. In DNA form, the CDR3 reads TGTGCCAGTAGTATAGCTCTAGGGCAGGGTCAGCCCCAGCATTTT.

V usage is TRBV7-8 and J usage is TRBJ2-7; D remains unclear. The V and J ends lost 4 bases and 3 bases respectively, with 4 bases between them. CDR3 length: 11 amino acids. Germline CDR1 reads SGHVS; CDR2 reads FQNEAQ. This CDR3 is CASSSFYEQYF. The CDR3 nucleotides are TGTGCCAGCAGCTCTTTCTACGAGCAGTACTTC.

With regard to this clone: Other DNA variants within this sample encode the same CDR3. The chain joins TRBV5-1 to TRBJ2-5; no definite D call. This CDR3 spans 12 amino acids. V was trimmed by 1 base and J by 5 bases, leaving 6 bases between them. Germline V lookup: CDR1 SGHRS, CDR2 YFSETQ. CDR3 DNA: TGCGCCAGCAGCTTGAATTCGGAGACCCAGTACTTC. Residues: CASSLNSETQYF.

This chain connects TRBV29-1 to TRBJ1-1, with TRBD1 matching over 7 bases. Looked up from germline, CDR1 is SQVTM and CDR2 is ANQGSEA. This CDR3 spans 12 amino acids. V was clipped by 5 bases and J by 6 bases; unmatched bases: 6. CDR3 sequence (DNA): TGCAGCGTTAACAGGGGCTCCCCTGAAGCTTTCTTT. This translates into CSVNRGSPEAFF.

V and J are TRBV7-6 and TRBJ2-2, with D possibly being TRBD1 (6 bases). CDR3 length equals 15 residues. Trimming cost V 5 bases and J 4 bases, with 14 bases left between them. The V gene's germline CDR1 is SGHVS and CDR2 FNYEAQ. The CDR3 nucleotides read TGTGCCAGCAGCGAGGACAGAGGGATCACCGGGGAGCTGTTTTTT. This codes for CASSEDRGITGELFF. The full variable domain, in which reference TRBV7-6 and TRBJ2-2 provide the parts outside the CDR3, is GAGVSQSPRYKVTKRGQDVALRCDPISGHVSLYWYRQALGQGPEFLTYFNYEAQQDKSGLPNDRFSAERPEGSISTLTIQRTEQRDSAMYRCASSEDRGITGELFFGEGSRLTVL.